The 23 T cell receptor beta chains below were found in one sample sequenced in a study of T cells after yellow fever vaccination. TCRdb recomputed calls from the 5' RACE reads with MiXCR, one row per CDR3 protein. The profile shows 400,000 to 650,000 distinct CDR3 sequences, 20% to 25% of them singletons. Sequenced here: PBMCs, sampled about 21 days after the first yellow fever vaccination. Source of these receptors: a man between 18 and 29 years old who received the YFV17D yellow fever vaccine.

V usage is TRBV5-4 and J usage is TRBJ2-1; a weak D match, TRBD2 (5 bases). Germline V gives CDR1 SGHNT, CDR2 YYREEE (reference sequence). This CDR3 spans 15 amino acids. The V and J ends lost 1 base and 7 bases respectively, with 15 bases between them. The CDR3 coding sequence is TGTGCCAGCAGCTTGCCCGGGGTAGCCGGAAATGAGCAGTTCTTC. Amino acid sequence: CASSLPGVAGNEQFF.

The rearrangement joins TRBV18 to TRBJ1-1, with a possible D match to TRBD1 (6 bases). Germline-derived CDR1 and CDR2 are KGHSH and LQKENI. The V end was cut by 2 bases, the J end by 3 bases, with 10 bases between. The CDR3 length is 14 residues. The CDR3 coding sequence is TGTGCCAGCTCACCAAAGACAGGTTACACTGAAGCTTTCTTT. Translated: CASSPKTGYTEAFF. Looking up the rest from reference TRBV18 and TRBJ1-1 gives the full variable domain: NAGVMQNPRHLVRRRGQEARLRCSPMKGHSHVYWYRQLPEEGLKFMVYLQKENIIDESGMPKERFSAEFPKEGPSILRIQQVVRGDSAAYFCASSPKTGYTEAFFGQGTRLTVV.

CDR3 in amino acids: CASSFWVIGNQPQHF. The DNA of the CDR3 is TGTGCCAGCAGCTTCTGGGTTATCGGCAATCAGCCCCAGCATTTT. The chain uses TRBV5-6 and TRBJ1-5; D not certain. The ends were cut back, 2 bases at V and 2 bases at J, with 11 bases in the middle. This CDR3 region has 15 residues. Germline lookup yields CDR1 SGHDT and CDR2 YYEEEE.

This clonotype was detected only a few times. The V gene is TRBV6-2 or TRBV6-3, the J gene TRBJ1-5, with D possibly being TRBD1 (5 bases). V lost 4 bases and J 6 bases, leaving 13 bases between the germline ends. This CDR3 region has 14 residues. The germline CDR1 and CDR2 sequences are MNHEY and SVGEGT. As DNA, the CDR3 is TGTGCCAGCAGTTTTCCAGGGTCCACTCAGCCCCAGCATTTT. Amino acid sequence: CASSFPGSTQPQHF.

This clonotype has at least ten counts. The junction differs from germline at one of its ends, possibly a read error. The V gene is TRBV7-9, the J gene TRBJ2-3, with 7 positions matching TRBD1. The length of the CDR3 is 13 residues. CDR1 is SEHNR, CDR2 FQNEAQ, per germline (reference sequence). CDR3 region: CASSLGRDSPPHF. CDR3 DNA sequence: TGTGCCAGCAGCTTAGGTCGGGACAGTCCTCCCCATTTT.

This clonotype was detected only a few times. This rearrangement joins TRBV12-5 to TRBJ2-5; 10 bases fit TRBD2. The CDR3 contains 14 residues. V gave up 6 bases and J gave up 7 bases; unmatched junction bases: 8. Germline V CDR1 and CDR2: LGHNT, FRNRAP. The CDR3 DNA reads TGTGCTAGTGGCCCAGGACAGCGGGGGGGGACCCAGTACTTC. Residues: CASGPGQRGGTQYF. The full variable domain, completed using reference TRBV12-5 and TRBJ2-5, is DARVTQTPRHKVTEMGQEVTMRCQPILGHNTVFWYRQTMMQGLELLAYFRNRAPLDDSGMPKDRFSAEMPDATLATLKIQPSEPRDSAVYFCASGPGQRGGTQYFGPGTRLLVL.

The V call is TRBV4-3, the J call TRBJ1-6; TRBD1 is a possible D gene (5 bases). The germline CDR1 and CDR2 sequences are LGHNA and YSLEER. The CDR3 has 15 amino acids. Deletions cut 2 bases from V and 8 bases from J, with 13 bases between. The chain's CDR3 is CASSQQTDTYSPLHF. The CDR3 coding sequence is TGCGCCAGCAGCCAACAGACGGACACTTATTCACCCCTCCACTTT.

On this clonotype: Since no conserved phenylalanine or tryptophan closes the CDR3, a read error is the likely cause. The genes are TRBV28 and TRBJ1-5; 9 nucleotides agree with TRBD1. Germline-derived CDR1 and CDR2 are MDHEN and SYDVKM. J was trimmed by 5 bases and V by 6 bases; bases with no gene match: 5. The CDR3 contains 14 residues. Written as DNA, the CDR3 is TGTGCCAGCAGCCCCGGGACAGGGTATCAGCCCCAGCATTTG. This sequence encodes CASSPGTGYQPQHL.

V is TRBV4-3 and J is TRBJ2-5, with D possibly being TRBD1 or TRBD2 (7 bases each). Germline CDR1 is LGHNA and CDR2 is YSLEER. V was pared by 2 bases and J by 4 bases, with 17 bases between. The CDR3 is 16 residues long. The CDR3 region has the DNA TGCGCCAGCAGCCAAATATACCAGGGGGGGGCAGAGACCCAGTACTTC. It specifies CASSQIYQGGAETQYF.

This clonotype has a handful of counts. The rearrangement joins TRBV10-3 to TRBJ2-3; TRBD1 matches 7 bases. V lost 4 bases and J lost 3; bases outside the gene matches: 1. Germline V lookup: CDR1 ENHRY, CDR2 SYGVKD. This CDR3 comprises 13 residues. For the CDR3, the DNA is TGTGCCATCAGTGGGACAGGAACAGATACGCAGTATTTT. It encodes CAISGTGTDTQYF.

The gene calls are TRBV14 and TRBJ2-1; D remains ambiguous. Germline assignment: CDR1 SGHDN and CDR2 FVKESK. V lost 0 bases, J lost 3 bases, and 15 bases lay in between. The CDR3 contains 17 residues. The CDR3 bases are TGTGCCAGCAGCCAAGATTTTTTGGGGTCATACTACAATGAGCAGTTCTTC. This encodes CASSQDFLGSYYNEQFF.

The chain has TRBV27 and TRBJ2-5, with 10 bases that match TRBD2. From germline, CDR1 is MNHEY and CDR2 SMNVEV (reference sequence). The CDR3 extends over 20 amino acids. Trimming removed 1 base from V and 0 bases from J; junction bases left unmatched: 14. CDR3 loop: CASSLYGPGLARANQETQYF. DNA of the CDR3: TGTGCCAGCAGTTTATATGGGCCGGGACTAGCGAGAGCCAACCAAGAGACCCAGTACTTC.

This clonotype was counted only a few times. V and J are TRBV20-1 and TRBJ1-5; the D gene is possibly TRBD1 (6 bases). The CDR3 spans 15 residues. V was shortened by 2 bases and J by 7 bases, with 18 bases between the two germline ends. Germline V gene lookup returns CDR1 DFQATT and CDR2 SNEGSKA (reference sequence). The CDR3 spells CSARRGTSEGQPQHF. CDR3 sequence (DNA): TGCAGTGCTAGACGCGGGACATCAGAAGGGCAGCCCCAGCATTTT.

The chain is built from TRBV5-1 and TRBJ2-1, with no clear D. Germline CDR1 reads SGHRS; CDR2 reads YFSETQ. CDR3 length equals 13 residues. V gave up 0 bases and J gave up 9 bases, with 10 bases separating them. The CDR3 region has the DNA TGCGCCAGCAGCTTGGCCCGAGGTAGTGAGCAGTTCTTC. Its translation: CASSLARGSEQFF.

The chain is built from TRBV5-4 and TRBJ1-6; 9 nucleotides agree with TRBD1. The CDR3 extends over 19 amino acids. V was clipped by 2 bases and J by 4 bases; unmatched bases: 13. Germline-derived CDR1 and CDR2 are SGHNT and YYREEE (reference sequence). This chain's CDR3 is CASSLSGQGWAGYNSPLHF. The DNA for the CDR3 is TGTGCCAGCAGCTTATCGGGACAGGGATGGGCCGGGTATAATTCACCCCTCCACTTT.

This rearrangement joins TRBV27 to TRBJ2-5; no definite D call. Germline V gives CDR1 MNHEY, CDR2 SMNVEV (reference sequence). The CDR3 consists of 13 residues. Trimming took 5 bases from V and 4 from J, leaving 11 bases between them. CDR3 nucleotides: TGTGCCAGCAGTCGGAGCGTAAGAGAGACCCAGTACTTC. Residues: CASSRSVRETQYF.

DNA for the CDR3: TGCAGTGCTAAGCAGGGGCGGCTCAGCTCACCCCTCCACTTT. As protein: CSAKQGRLSSPLHF. The chain is built from TRBV20-1 and TRBJ1-6, with TRBD1 as a possible D gene (6 bases). Germline V gives CDR1 DFQATT, CDR2 SNEGSKA (reference sequence). The length of the CDR3 is 14 residues. The germline V and J ends were trimmed by 4 bases and 10 bases, with 17 bases remaining between them.

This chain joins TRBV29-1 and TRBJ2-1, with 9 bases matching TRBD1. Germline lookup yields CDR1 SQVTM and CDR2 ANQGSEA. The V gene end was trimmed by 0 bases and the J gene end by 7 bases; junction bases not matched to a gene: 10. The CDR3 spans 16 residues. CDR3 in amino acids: CSVEDVDRGRKNEQFF. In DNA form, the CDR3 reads TGCAGCGTTGAAGATGTCGACAGGGGGAGGAAAAATGAGCAGTTCTTC.

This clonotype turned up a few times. CDR3 loop: CASSPERGGYNEQFF. The CDR3 DNA reads TGTGCCAGCAGTCCCGAGCGGGGGGGCTACAATGAGCAGTTCTTC. The gene calls are TRBV2 and TRBJ2-1; TRBD2 matches at 10 bases. This CDR3 comprises 15 residues. The germline gives CDR1 SNHLY, CDR2 FYNNEI. J gave up 3 bases and V 5 bases, and 4 bases lay outside the gene matches.

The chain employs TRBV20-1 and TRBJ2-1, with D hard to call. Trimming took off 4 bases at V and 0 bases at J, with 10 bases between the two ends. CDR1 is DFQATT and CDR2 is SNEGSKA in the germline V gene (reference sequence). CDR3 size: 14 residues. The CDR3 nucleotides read TGCAGTGCTATTTGGGGAAGCTCCTACAATGAGCAGTTCTTC. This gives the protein CSAIWGSSYNEQFF.

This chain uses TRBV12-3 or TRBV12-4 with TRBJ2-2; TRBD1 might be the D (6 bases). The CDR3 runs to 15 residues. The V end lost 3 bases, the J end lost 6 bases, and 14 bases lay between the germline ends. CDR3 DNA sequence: TGTGCCAGCAGTTTGGTGGGGGCCAGGGCCGGGGAGCTGTTTTTT. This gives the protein CASSLVGARAGELFF.

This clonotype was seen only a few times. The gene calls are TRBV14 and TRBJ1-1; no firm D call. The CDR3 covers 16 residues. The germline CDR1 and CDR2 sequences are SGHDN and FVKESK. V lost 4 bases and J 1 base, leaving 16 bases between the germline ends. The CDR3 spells CASSLSPFWGNTEAFF. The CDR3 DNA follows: TGTGCCAGCAGCCTTTCCCCCTTTTGGGGGAACACTGAAGCTTTCTTT.

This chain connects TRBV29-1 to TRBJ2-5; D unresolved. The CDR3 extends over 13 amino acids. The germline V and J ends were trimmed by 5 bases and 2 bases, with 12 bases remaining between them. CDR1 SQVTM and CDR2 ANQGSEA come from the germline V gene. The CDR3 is CSVTQPLQETQYF. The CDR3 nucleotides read TGCAGCGTTACGCAGCCTTTGCAAGAGACCCAGTACTTC.